The clone carrying this TCR beta chain has only a few counts. Its matching antigen is unknown. These data are taken from a study of blood T cells in healthy people across ages. Study-level information: For every two T cells, template switching captured about one barcoded beta molecule.

A second PCR of about 7 to 12 cycles used a sample-barcoded 5' primer and a J-beta primer mix. TCRdb called the 5' RACE reads again in MiXCR, with one record for every CDR3 protein. The repertoire holds roughly 1.6 million distinct CDR3 sequences, 30% to 40% seen once, with approximately 11% in the top ten. Germline lookup yields CDR1 LNHNV and CDR2 YYDKDF (reference sequence). Trimming took off 0 bases at V and 6 bases at J, with 12 bases between the two ends. CDR3 length: 14 amino acids. Healthy individuals of Caucasian origin from Russia, aged roughly 6 to 100, served as donors. No fewer than 7 million PBMCs went into each sample. Whole-study results and caveats: TCR beta diversity was tightly associated with the proportion of naive T cells.

Sequencing used blood. The chain couples TRBV15 to TRBJ2-7, with D hard to call. This TCR was sampled from a woman aged 25 to 39 in good health. The CDR3 region is CATSRDWAEGEQYF. In DNA, the CDR3 is TGTGCCACCAGCAGAGATTGGGCGGAAGGCGAGCAGTACTTC.